These T cell receptor beta chains were read from a single sample in a study of T cell repertoires in cytomegalovirus infection. TCRdb re-derived calls from the reads in MiXCR, one entry per CDR3 protein. This sample carries more than 500,000 distinct CDR3 sequences, approximately 15% of them seen once, and the ten largest clones take roughly 25%. The material sequenced was CD8+ T cells from PBMCs. The receptor set was obtained from a human donor in good health (CMV status not recorded). Some clones in this sample may be carry-over from other donors' samples. The conserved cysteine and the conserved F or W are not part of the CDR3 here. Fields, in order: clone size, J gene, V gene, CDR3 protein. Clone size is shown for a subset of rows, as once, few, many or a class of expanded clone.

size: many
J: TRBJ2-1
V: TRBV6-5
CDR3: ASSSDPRAIEQF

size: NA
J: TRBJ1-1
V: TRBV7-2
CDR3: ASSLGQGKNTEAL

size: NA
J: TRBJ2-7
V: TRBV14
CDR3: ASSQDNRAYEQY

size: few
J: TRBJ1-6
V: TRBV28
CDR3: ASSLSSFREGHNSPLH

size: many
J: TRBJ2-3
V: TRBV7-8
CDR3: ASSFSGRTDTQY

size: many
J: TRBJ2-6
V: TRBV7-6
CDR3: ASSLIAGSSGANVLT

size: many
J: TRBJ1-2
V: TRBV27
CDR3: ASSPGNTFLANYGYT

size: many
J: TRBJ2-1
V: TRBV7-7
CDR3: ASSASPGHSSYNEQF

size: NA
J: TRBJ2-7
V: TRBV27
CDR3: ASRAAGSHSYEQY

size: NA
J: TRBJ1-5
V: TRBV2
CDR3: ASRAWGGGNQPQH

size: few
J: TRBJ1-2
V: TRBV20-1
CDR3: SASHRDTRSPNYGYT

size: many
J: TRBJ2-5
V: TRBV7-8
CDR3: ASSFHSRESLQETQY

size: NA
J: TRBJ2-7
V: TRBV5-1
CDR3: ASPSREAPYEQY

size: NA
J: TRBJ1-2
V: TRBV20-1
CDR3: SASRKDSTNYGYT

size: NA
J: TRBJ1-6
V: TRBV27
CDR3: ASSLTAERSPLH

size: many
J: TRBJ2-3
V: TRBV7-9
CDR3: ASSARRTGTAFHPDTQY

size: many
J: TRBJ2-6
V: TRBV7-2
CDR3: ASSLGRRTIPSGANVLT

size: many
J: TRBJ2-6
V: TRBV7-9
CDR3: ASRQPGNSGANVLT

size: NA
J: TRBJ2-7
V: TRBV6-6
CDR3: ASSYLQENYEQY

size: NA
J: TRBJ2-2
V: TRBV10-3
CDR3: AIRRDKNTGELF

size: many
J: TRBJ2-5
V: TRBV7-6
CDR3: ASSLERMYQETQY

size: many
J: TRBJ2-3
V: TRBV7-9
CDR3: ASSQGSDTQY

size: few
J: TRBJ2-1
V: TRBV20-1
CDR3: SAREGLASSYNEQF

size: many
J: TRBJ1-1
V: TRBV7-9
CDR3: ASSSPGQGANTEAF

size: NA
J: TRBJ1-1
V: TRBV11-1
CDR3: ASSGRGRLDTEAF

size: few
J: TRBJ2-1
V: TRBV29-1
CDR3: SVEGRALSSYNEQF

size: many
J: TRBJ2-4
V: TRBV10-3
CDR3: AISEPGGATKNIQY

size: few
J: TRBJ2-3
V: TRBV9
CDR3: ASSLTGTHTDTQY

size: many
J: TRBJ1-4
V: TRBV7-9
CDR3: ASSRDRRGEKLF